Detailed here is one TCR beta chain. What it binds is unknown. These data originate in a study of cytomegalovirus exposure and HLA in healthy donors. Study-wide points: Previous analysis showed most TCR beta V segments were productive about 90% or about 30% of the time.

The CDR3 runs to 17 residues. CDR1 is LNHDA and CDR2 is SQIVND in the germline V gene (reference sequence). Trimming shortened V by 3 bases and J by 1 base, and 15 bases separated the two germline ends. Samples came from healthy bone marrow donors. This PCR relied on a set of 60 Vbeta primers and 13 Jbeta primers. The method was immunoSEQ multiplex PCR; TCRdb's version includes in-frame clones alone and lacks a portion of them. The sample carries approximately 70,000 clones, more than 70% recorded once. The sequence was obtained from a man aged 35-49 years in good health and CMV-seronegative. The chain links TRBV19 to TRBJ1-4; D remains unclear. Material: PBMCs. CDR3 coding DNA: TGTGCCAGTAGTATTGATCTACTCCGAAAAACTAATGAAAAACTGTTTTTT. Translating gives CASSIDLLRKTNEKLFF.